This T cell receptor (beta chain) was documented in a study of blood T cells in healthy people across ages. General observations from the study: The diversity estimates, figures obtained from one million T cells, were considered underestimates.

Together with a sample-barcoded 5' primer, a J-beta primer mix was included in a second PCR lasting roughly 7 to 11 cycles. Each of the cDNA molecules was tagged by a template-switch adaptor with 12 random nucleotides. TCRdb re-called the 5' RACE reads with MiXCR, one entry per CDR3 protein. This sample has approximately 780,000 distinct CDR3 sequences, with roughly 24% found just once. There are 16 residues in the CDR3. Germline V gene sequence: CDR1 SGHTA, CDR2 FQGNSA. V shed 1 base, J shed 9 bases, and the junction held 11 bases outside the gene matches. Turning to this clonotype: What it recognizes is unknown.

The sample was also reused in another study, on T cells of mothers and their children.

The chain links TRBV7-2 to TRBJ2-5, with TRBD2 matching 10 bases. The receptor was derived from a boy younger than 18 in good health. The sample was blood. This CDR3 is CASSLGLAGGQGAQYF. The CDR3 region has the DNA TGTGCCAGCAGCTTAGGGTTAGCGGGAGGTCAGGGGGCCCAGTACTTC.